This TCR beta chain stems from a study of blood T cell repertoires in COVID-19. Study-level background: Donors in the United States, Italy and Spain gave samples during acute or convalescent COVID-19.

The table came from immunoSEQ multiplex PCR; TCRdb's copy has only in-frame clones and leaves some out. Found here are approximately 440,000 clones, about 92% of them singletons; the top ten hold 0.6%. The study drew participants aged about 18 to 95 years from around 24 US areas. Cohort 3 donors were reported recovered after two negative PCRs, clearance, or symptom resolution. The V gene end was trimmed by 4 bases and the J gene end by 5 bases; junction bases not matched to a gene: 10. The CDR3 spans 16 residues. CDR1 is ENHRY and CDR2 is SYGVKD in the germline V gene. The clonotype was recovered from a man aged 18 to 30 who had recovered from COVID-19. Material: PBMCs or T cells enriched from blood (not recorded which). The V call is TRBV10-3, the J call TRBJ2-7, with TRBD2 identical over 11 bases. This chain's CDR3 is CAISGARLAGLNEQYF. As DNA, the CDR3 is TGTGCCATCAGTGGGGCCCGACTAGCGGGACTGAACGAGCAGTACTTC.